The rows below give T cell receptor beta chains drawn from one sample of a study of T cells after yellow fever vaccination. Via MiXCR, TCRdb re-called the 5' RACE reads, giving one row per CDR3 protein. Here the sample spans around 590,000 distinct CDR3 sequences, around an eighth being singletons. The sequencing here drew on PBMCs, taken on the day of the yellow fever booster vaccination. Every receptor here comes from a man in his thirties or forties who received the YFV17D yellow fever vaccine. The conserved cysteine and the conserved F or W are not part of the CDR3 here. The order of the fields is CDR3 length, V gene, J gene, CDR3 protein.

cdr3_length: 13
v_call: TRBV15
j_call: TRBJ2-1
cdr3_aa: ATSRGNRGGNEQF

cdr3_length: 15
v_call: TRBV19
j_call: TRBJ2-3
cdr3_aa: ASSIAGGRLGTDTQY

cdr3_length: 14
v_call: TRBV29-1
j_call: TRBJ2-2
cdr3_aa: SVPIWGRANTGELF

cdr3_length: 11
v_call: TRBV29-1
j_call: TRBJ2-3
cdr3_aa: SVEKRATDTQY

cdr3_length: 12
v_call: TRBV12-3/TRBV12-4
j_call: TRBJ1-5
cdr3_aa: ASSLAGTDQPQH

cdr3_length: 12
v_call: TRBV5-1
j_call: TRBJ2-4
cdr3_aa: ASSPGRTQEIQY

cdr3_length: 11
v_call: TRBV4-1
j_call: TRBJ2-1
cdr3_aa: ASSQSPGTGQF

cdr3_length: 13
v_call: TRBV27
j_call: TRBJ2-7
cdr3_aa: ASRRGQGVSYEQY

cdr3_length: 15
v_call: TRBV4-2
j_call: TRBJ2-5
cdr3_aa: ASSQDGGRHRGETQY

cdr3_length: 11
v_call: TRBV4-2
j_call: TRBJ2-5
cdr3_aa: ASSPSLGETQY

cdr3_length: 13
v_call: TRBV12-3/TRBV12-4
j_call: TRBJ2-1
cdr3_aa: ARERDPGSYNEQF

cdr3_length: 13
v_call: TRBV25-1
j_call: TRBJ2-5
cdr3_aa: ASSEAGTPQETQY

cdr3_length: 13
v_call: TRBV7-2
j_call: TRBJ2-1
cdr3_aa: ASSTTSGTYNEQF

cdr3_length: 10
v_call: TRBV29-1
j_call: TRBJ1-1
cdr3_aa: SVDRDDTEAF

cdr3_length: 14
v_call: TRBV5-1
j_call: TRBJ2-3
cdr3_aa: ASSLLRGTSTDTQY

cdr3_length: 12
v_call: TRBV5-1
j_call: TRBJ1-1
cdr3_aa: ASSSRSRNTEAF

cdr3_length: 16
v_call: TRBV6-2/TRBV6-3
j_call: TRBJ2-1
cdr3_aa: ASSYLSALALSYNEQF

cdr3_length: 9
v_call: TRBV5-6
j_call: TRBJ1-2
cdr3_aa: ASSLAAGYT

cdr3_length: 15
v_call: TRBV7-9
j_call: TRBJ2-2
cdr3_aa: ASSPLGQGTHTGELF

cdr3_length: 13
v_call: TRBV7-8
j_call: TRBJ2-5
cdr3_aa: ASSPSGRLQETQY

cdr3_length: 12
v_call: TRBV7-8
j_call: TRBJ2-3
cdr3_aa: ASSLAFYTDTQY

cdr3_length: 12
v_call: TRBV12-3/TRBV12-4
j_call: TRBJ2-1
cdr3_aa: ASSRIGPYDEQF

cdr3_length: 14
v_call: TRBV5-1
j_call: TRBJ2-7
cdr3_aa: ASSLAGVQGAGEQY

cdr3_length: 11
v_call: TRBV7-2
j_call: TRBJ1-1
cdr3_aa: ASSLVRASEAF

cdr3_length: 15
v_call: TRBV10-3
j_call: TRBJ2-1
cdr3_aa: ATTASVVRGPHNEQF

cdr3_length: 11
v_call: TRBV6-6
j_call: TRBJ2-2
cdr3_aa: ASRTPNTGELF

cdr3_length: 14
v_call: TRBV4-3
j_call: TRBJ2-5
cdr3_aa: ASSRGTAPMGETQY

cdr3_length: 13
v_call: TRBV9
j_call: TRBJ2-7
cdr3_aa: ASSPNRDPSYEQY